Below, 5 T cell receptor beta chains from the same sample are listed, as sequenced in a study of blood T cell repertoires in COVID-19. The method was immunoSEQ multiplex PCR; TCRdb's version includes in-frame clones alone and lacks a portion of them. The sample has hundreds of thousands of clones, 85% to 90% seen once. Input material: PBMCs or T cells enriched from blood (not recorded which). These TCRs come from a man over 45 who had been exposed to COVID-19.

This sequence joins TRBV11-2 and TRBJ2-1, with 14 bases identical to TRBD2. Trimming cost V 0 bases and J 11 bases; bases outside gene matches: 6. Germline-derived CDR1 and CDR2 are SGHAT and FQNNGV. The length of the CDR3 is 16 residues. DNA for the CDR3: TGTGCCAGCAGCTTAGAAGGGACTAGCGGGAGTGGTAAGCAGTTCTTC. Its translation is CASSLEGTSGSGKQFF.

The chain combines TRBV5-1 with TRBJ2-3, with 11 bases fitting TRBD2. CDR1 and CDR2 from the germline V gene are SGHRS and YFSETQ. Unmatched junction bases numbered 11, after V lost 4 bases and J lost 4 bases. The CDR3 is 17 amino acids. CDR3 bases: TGCGCCAGCAGCCCTATATTAGCGGGAGGGCCTGCAGATACGCAGTATTTT. Amino acids: CASSPILAGGPADTQYF.

This clone was detected a few times. V is TRBV19 and J is TRBJ2-5; 12 bases map to TRBD1. The ends lost 6 bases at V and 3 bases at J; junction bases unmatched: 11. Germline V gene sequence: CDR1 LNHDA, CDR2 SQIVND (reference sequence). This CDR3 region has 17 residues. The CDR3 loop reads CASRSWRGTGGEETQYF. CDR3 DNA: TGTGCCAGTAGGAGTTGGCGAGGGACAGGGGGCGAAGAGACCCAGTACTTC. The complete variable domain, with remaining parts taken from reference TRBV19 and TRBJ2-5, reads DGGITQSPKYLFRKEGQNVTLSCEQNLNHDAMYWYRQDPGQGLRLIYYSQIVNDFQKGDIAEGYSVSREKKESFPLTVTSAQKNPTAFYLCASRSWRGTGGEETQYFGPGTRLLVL.

This rearrangement joins TRBV29-1 to TRBJ1-5, with 7 bases aligning to TRBD1. The CDR3 is 14 residues long. Germline assignment: CDR1 SQVTM and CDR2 ANQGSEA. Trimming took 5 bases from V and 0 from J; bases not matched to a gene: 4. The CDR3 is CSVRTGDSNQPQHF. CDR3 nucleotide sequence: TGCAGCGTTCGTACAGGGGATAGCAATCAGCCCCAGCATTTT.

This chain uses TRBV28 with TRBJ1-4; D may be TRBD1 (5 bases). The germline V gene has CDR1 MDHEN and CDR2 SYDVKM. V gave up 6 bases and J gave up 8 bases, with 13 bases separating them. CDR3 size: 13 residues. In nucleotides, the CDR3 is TGTGCCAGCAGGATGGCAGGGCGCGAAAAACTGTTTTTT. It specifies CASRMAGREKLFF. The full variable domain, rest sourced from reference TRBV28 and TRBJ1-4, is DVKVTQSSRYLVKRTGEKVFLECVQDMDHENMFWYRQDPGLGLRLIYFSYDVKMKEKGDIPEGYSVSREKKERFSLILESASTNQTSMYLCASRMAGREKLFFGSGTQLSVL.